This T cell receptor beta chain was sequenced during a study of blood T cell repertoires in COVID-19. Study in general: Both acute and convalescent COVID-19 samples were obtained from the United States, Italy and Spain.

Assay used: immunoSEQ multiplex PCR; TCRdb lists only in-frame clones, some missing. Counted here are 60,000 or so clones, roughly 93% occurring once; the ten biggest clones make up roughly 1.5%. Germline CDR1 and CDR2: MNHEY and SMNVEV (reference sequence). The CDR3 extends over 16 amino acids. The ends lost 6 bases at V and 1 base at J; junction bases unmatched: 11. This receptor was identified in a human donor in a cohort sampled during active COVID-19. The material sequenced was peripheral blood. The chain is built from TRBV27 and TRBJ2-5, with 7 bases matching TRBD2. CDR3 DNA sequence: TGTGCCAGCAGCCGACCTAGCGGAGATCGCCAAGAGACCCAGTACTTC. It translates to CASSRPSGDRQETQYF.